This TCR beta chain was profiled in a study of CD8 T cells in Susac syndrome. The CDR3 spans 13 residues. Looked up from germline, CDR1 is DFQATT and CDR2 is SNEGSKA (reference sequence). V was pared by 1 base and J by 7 bases, with 11 bases between. RNA was extracted with the RNeasy kit, and a quantity of roughly 0.5 to 1 ug was reverse transcribed using random hexamers. Using its own MiXCR run on the immunoSEQ multiplex PCR reads, TCRdb lists one record per CDR3 protein. There are 200,000 or so distinct CDR3 sequences in the sample; 90% to 95% occur only once, and roughly 0.088% lies in the top ten. The CD8+ and CD4+ T cells were negatively isolated, with the TEMRA cells enriched by FACS.

The source material was CD4+ T cells from PBMCs. The receptor was derived from a human donor with multiple sclerosis. J is TRBJ2-1 and V is TRBV20-1; the D is unclear. The CDR3 DNA reads as TGCAGTGCTAGAGTGCTCGGCTGGAATGAGCAGTTCTTC. Translation gives CSARVLGWNEQFF.